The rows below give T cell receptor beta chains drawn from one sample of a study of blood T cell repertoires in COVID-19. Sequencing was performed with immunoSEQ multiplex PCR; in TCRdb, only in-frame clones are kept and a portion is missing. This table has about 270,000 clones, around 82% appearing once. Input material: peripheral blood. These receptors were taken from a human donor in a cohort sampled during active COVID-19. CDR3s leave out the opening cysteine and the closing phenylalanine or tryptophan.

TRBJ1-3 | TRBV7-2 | ASSQPGAGNTIY
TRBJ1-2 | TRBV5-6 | ASSLNWQGLSGYT
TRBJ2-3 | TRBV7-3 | ASSLTLVDTQY
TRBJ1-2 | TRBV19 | ASSTSSGTGYGYT
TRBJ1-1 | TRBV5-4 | ASRFGGRMNTEAF
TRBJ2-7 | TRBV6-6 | ASSYRRGYEQY
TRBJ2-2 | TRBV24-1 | ATSRLHGGGGELF
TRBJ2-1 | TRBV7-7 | ASSLGAGPDNEQF
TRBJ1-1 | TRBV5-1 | ASSLDGTGTEAF
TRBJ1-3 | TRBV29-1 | SVEGQGAGNTIY
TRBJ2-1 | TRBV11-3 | ASSQGKIAGHEQF
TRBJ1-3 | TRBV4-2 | ASSRDEASGNTIY
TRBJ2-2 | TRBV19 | ASMGTGGTGELF
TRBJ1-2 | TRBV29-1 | SELGWDYGYT
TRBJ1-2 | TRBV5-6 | ASSVPGQGSYGYT
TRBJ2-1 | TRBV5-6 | ASSEPGGQGGDMQF
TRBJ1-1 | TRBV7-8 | ASSLGGQGGAEAF
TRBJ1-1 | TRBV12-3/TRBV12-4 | ASSLARDTEAF
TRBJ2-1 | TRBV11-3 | ASSLAGGAEQF
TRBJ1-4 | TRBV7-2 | ASSLDERTGIFQEKLF
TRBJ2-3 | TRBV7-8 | ASSPEQITDTQY
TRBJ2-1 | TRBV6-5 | ASSRESGVGEQF
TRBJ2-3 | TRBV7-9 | ASRGLLTDTQY
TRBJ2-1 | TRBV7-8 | ASSLRASLGNEQF
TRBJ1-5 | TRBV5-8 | ASSQHRDRQDSNQPQH
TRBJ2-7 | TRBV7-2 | ASSLVKGFYEQY
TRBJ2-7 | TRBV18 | ASSPPILDRVVYEQY
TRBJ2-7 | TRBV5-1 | ASSFQGQEAPYEQY
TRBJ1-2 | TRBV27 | ASSSNPYGYT
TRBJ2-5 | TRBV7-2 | ASSPGWPLGETQY
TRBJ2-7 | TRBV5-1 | ASSLSGTYEQY
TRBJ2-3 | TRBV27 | ASSLKVAGIPDTQY
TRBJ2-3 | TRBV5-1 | ASSSRTSGGADTQY
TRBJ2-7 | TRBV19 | ASRTLAGGSQDEQY
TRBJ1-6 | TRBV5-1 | ASSLAQGANSPLH
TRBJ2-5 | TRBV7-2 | ASSRGLGGGRETQY
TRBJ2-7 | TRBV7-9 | ASSPYRTEAYEQY
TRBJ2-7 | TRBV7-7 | ASSRGLQGEQY
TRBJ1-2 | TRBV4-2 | ASSRSATGVAGGAPDYGYT
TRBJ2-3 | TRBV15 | ATSREGLAPTDTQY
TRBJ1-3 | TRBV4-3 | ASSQGRASGNTIY
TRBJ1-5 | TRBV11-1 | ASSLVTGFRQPQH
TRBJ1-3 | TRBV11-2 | ASSRTGAGNTIY
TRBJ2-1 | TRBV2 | ASNDRGSYNEQF
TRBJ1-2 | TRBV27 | ASSFAATSNYGYT
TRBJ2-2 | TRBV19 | ASTSGFPNTGELF
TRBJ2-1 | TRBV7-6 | ASSFASSGTYNEQF